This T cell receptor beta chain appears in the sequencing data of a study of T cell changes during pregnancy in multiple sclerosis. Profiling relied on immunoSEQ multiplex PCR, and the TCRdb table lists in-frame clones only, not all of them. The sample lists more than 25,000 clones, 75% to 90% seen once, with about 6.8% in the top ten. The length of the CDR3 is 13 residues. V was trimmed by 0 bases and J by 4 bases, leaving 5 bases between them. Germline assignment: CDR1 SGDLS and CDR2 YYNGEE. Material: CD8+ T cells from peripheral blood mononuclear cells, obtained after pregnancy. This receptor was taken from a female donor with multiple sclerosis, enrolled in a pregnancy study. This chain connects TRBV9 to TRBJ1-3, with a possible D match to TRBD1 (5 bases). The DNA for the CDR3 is TGTGCCAGCAGCGTAGGACAGGGAAACACCATATATTTT. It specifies CASSVGQGNTIYF.